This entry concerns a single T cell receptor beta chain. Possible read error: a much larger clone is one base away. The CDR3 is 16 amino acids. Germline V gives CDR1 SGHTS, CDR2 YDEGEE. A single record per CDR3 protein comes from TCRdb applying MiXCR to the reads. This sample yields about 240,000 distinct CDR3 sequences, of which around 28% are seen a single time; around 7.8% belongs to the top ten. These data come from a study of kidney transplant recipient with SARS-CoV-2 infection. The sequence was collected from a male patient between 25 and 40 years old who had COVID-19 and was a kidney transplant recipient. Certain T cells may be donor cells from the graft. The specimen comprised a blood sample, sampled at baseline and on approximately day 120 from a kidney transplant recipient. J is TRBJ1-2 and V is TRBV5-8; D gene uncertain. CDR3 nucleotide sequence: TGTGCCGGCAGTGTTTATCATCCACGAAAGACCTATGGCTACACCTTC. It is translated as CAGSVYHPRKTYGYTF.